The T cell receptor beta chain under discussion was sequenced for a study of spatial heterogeneity in lung cancer. Time point defined: sample taken at primary tumor resection. More than 70 TRACERx patients with early, untreated non-small cell lung cancer donated samples. Sequencing was performed on whole RNA extracted from tumor and nontumor lung tissue, or from frozen PBMC, and the material was left unsorted. This clonotype occurred many times. The presence of a unique molecular identifier marked each TCR cDNA molecule. TCRdb analysed the 5' RACE reads with MiXCR anew, one entry per CDR3 protein. The sample records under 30,000 distinct CDR3 sequences, 3% to 4% being singletons. The V gene's germline CDR1 is GTSNPN and CDR2 SVGIG (reference sequence). V lost 0 bases and J lost 0, with 15 bases in between. The length of the CDR3 is 17 residues.

The chain has TRBV30 and TRBJ1-3, with a possible D match to TRBD1 (5 bases). This clonotype originated in a female donor with early-stage non-small cell lung cancer. The material was PBMCs, obtained at surgery. Here the CDR3 reads CAWSVWGPGSSGNTIYF. The CDR3 bases are TGTGCCTGGAGTGTATGGGGCCCGGGGAGCTCTGGAAACACCATATATTTT.